These 21 T cell receptor beta chains share one sample of origin, sequenced in a study of blood T cell repertoires in COVID-19. TCRdb's copy holds only in-frame clones and misses some; the assay was immunoSEQ multiplex PCR. Of around 98,000 clones in the sample, about 80% were seen once. Sequences were obtained from peripheral blood. These TCRs come from a man between 65 and 85 years old with acute or convalescent COVID-19.

The J gene is TRBJ1-2, the V gene TRBV28; D not certain. The CDR3 is made up of 14 amino acids. Germline V gene lookup returns CDR1 MDHEN and CDR2 SYDVKM. V lost 8 bases to trimming and J lost 4 bases, with 17 bases between them. CDR3 nucleotides: TGTGCCAGCCTAGACATGGGGAGTACCTATGGCTACACCTTC. Translated: CASLDMGSTYGYTF.

V and J are TRBV5-6 and TRBJ2-7; 9 nucleotides match TRBD1. After removal of 5 bases from V and 3 bases from J, the junction contained 6 bases not matched to a gene. From germline, CDR1 is SGHDT and CDR2 YYEEEE. The CDR3 is made up of 14 amino acids. The CDR3 here is CASSPPGQGYEQYF. CDR3 in DNA: TGTGCCAGCAGTCCCCCGGGACAGGGCTACGAGCAGTACTTC.

There are a few counts of this clone. The chain has TRBV30 and TRBJ2-1, with 14 bases fitting TRBD2. Trimming took 5 bases from V and 10 from J; bases not matched to a gene: 10. Germline V gives CDR1 GTSNPN, CDR2 SVGIG (reference sequence). CDR3 length equals 15 residues. The CDR3 DNA is TGTGCCTGGTCCTCCCTAGGACTAGCGGGAGGCGAGCAGTTCTTC. Its translation is CAWSSLGLAGGEQFF. Complete variable domain (other parts from reference TRBV30 and TRBJ2-1): SQTIHQWPATLVQPVGSPLSLECTVEGTSNPNLYWYRQAAGRGLQLLFYSVGIGQISSEVPQNLSASRPQDRQFILSSKKLLLSDSGFYLCAWSSLGLAGGEQFFGPGTRLTVL.

The V gene is TRBV9, the J gene TRBJ2-3; tentatively, D is TRBD2 (7 bases). The CDR3 runs to 17 residues. The germline CDR1 and CDR2 sequences are SGDLS and YYNGEE. Deletions cut 0 bases from V and 5 bases from J, with 19 bases between. The CDR3 coding sequence is TGTGCCAGCAGCGTAGCCCCAGGGAGGGGGAAGGGAGATACGCAGTATTTT. Protein sequence: CASSVAPGRGKGDTQYF.

The genes are TRBV7-9 and TRBJ2-1; maybe TRBD1 (6 bases). CDR1 is SEHNR and CDR2 is FQNEAQ in the germline V gene (reference sequence). The V gene lost 5 bases and the J gene lost 4 bases, with 15 bases spanning the gap. The CDR3 loop spans 15 amino acids. Written as DNA, the CDR3 is TGTGCCAGCAGCGCAGGGGTTCCCATATACAATGAGCAGTTCTTC. Translation gives CASSAGVPIYNEQFF.

Ten or more counts support this clone. The chain carries TRBV27 and TRBJ2-7; 7 bases map to TRBD2. J gave up 6 bases and V 3 bases, and 2 bases lay outside the gene matches. CDR1 is MNHEY and CDR2 is SMNVEV in the germline V gene (reference sequence). The CDR3 has 12 residues. CDR3 sequence: CASSLGGSEQYF. The CDR3 coding sequence is TGTGCCAGCAGTTTGGGAGGGTCCGAGCAGTACTTC.

CDR3 in amino acids: CASSLQQVSGNTIYF. In DNA form, the CDR3 reads TGTGCCAGCAGCTTGCAACAGGTCTCTGGAAACACCATATATTTT. The rearrangement joins TRBV5-8 to TRBJ1-3, with D possibly TRBD1 on 5 matching bases. Germline V gene sequence: CDR1 SGHTS, CDR2 YDEGEE. V was clipped by 1 base and J by 0 bases, with 8 bases between them. The length of the CDR3 is 15 residues. Drawing the rest from reference TRBV5-8 and TRBJ1-3, the complete variable domain is EAGVTQSPTHLIKTRGQQATLRCSPISGHTSVYWYQQALGLGLQFLLWYDEGEERNRGNFPPRFSGRQFPNYSSELNVNALELEDSALYLCASSLQQVSGNTIYFGEGSWLTVV.

The chain employs TRBV7-3 and TRBJ2-7; 7 nucleotides match TRBD2. Trimming took 5 bases from V and 3 from J; bases not matched to a gene: 10. The CDR3 length is 15 residues. Germline CDR1 SGHTA, CDR2 FQGTGA. The CDR3 coding sequence is TGTGCCAGCAGCGGTCAAGGCGGGAGAGACTACGAGCAGTACTTC. It translates to CASSGQGGRDYEQYF.

The chain combines TRBV18 with TRBJ2-1; 7 bases match TRBD2. The V gene end was trimmed by 2 bases and the J gene end by 3 bases; junction bases not matched to a gene: 4. The CDR3 is made up of 15 amino acids. Per germline, CDR1 KGHSH and CDR2 LQKENI. CDR3 sequence: CASSPRSGNYNEQFF. The CDR3 bases are TGTGCCAGCTCACCAAGGAGCGGGAACTACAATGAGCAGTTCTTC. The whole variable domain, remainder taken from reference TRBV18 and TRBJ2-1, is NAGVMQNPRHLVRRRGQEARLRCSPMKGHSHVYWYRQLPEEGLKFMVYLQKENIIDESGMPKERFSAEFPKEGPSILRIQQVVRGDSAAYFCASSPRSGNYNEQFFGPGTRLTVL.

The chain couples TRBV27 to TRBJ1-5, with a tentative D call TRBD1 (5 bases). V dropped 5 bases and J dropped 7 bases, with 15 bases sitting between them. This CDR3 region has 14 residues. The germline V gene encodes CDR1 MNHEY and CDR2 SMNVEV (reference sequence). CDR3 amino acids: CASSTAGGGQPQHF. The CDR3 DNA sequence: TGTGCCAGCAGTACCGCCGGGGGGGGACAGCCCCAGCATTTT.

The chain combines TRBV19 with TRBJ2-1; D is possibly TRBD2 (6 bases). This CDR3 is 16 amino acids long. Germline CDR1 and CDR2: LNHDA and SQIVND (reference sequence). Trimming left V 3 bases short and J 3 bases short, with 15 bases between. The CDR3 loop reads CASSMRDRYYYNEQFF. CDR3 sequence (DNA): TGTGCCAGTAGTATGCGGGACCGCTATTACTACAATGAGCAGTTCTTC.

The chain has TRBV19 and TRBJ1-1, with no clear D. The CDR3 runs to 12 residues. V was clipped by 3 bases and J by 3 bases, with 5 bases between them. Germline CDR1 is LNHDA and CDR2 is SQIVND (reference sequence). CDR3 in amino acids: CASSIGYTEAFF. The CDR3 nucleotides are TGTGCCAGTAGTATCGGGTACACTGAAGCTTTCTTT.

This clone was detected only a few times. The chain has TRBV7-9 and TRBJ2-7; D is unclear. CDR1 is SEHNR, CDR2 FQNEAQ, per germline (reference sequence). This CDR3 comprises 12 residues. The V end was cut by 1 base, the J end by 6 bases, with 7 bases between. The CDR3: CASSLGEAEQYF. DNA of the CDR3: TGTGCCAGCAGCTTAGGAGAGGCCGAGCAGTACTTC.

V is TRBV28 and J is TRBJ2-2, with 7 bases matching TRBD2. The CDR3 runs 16 residues. V shed 3 bases, J shed 6 bases, and the junction held 10 bases outside the gene matches. Germline V gives CDR1 MDHEN, CDR2 SYDVKM. The CDR3 DNA sequence: TGTGCCAGCAGTTTCTGGACTAGTGGCTTGGCCGGGGAGCTGTTTTTT. Translating it yields CASSFWTSGLAGELFF.

The chain employs TRBV2 and TRBJ2-1, with a tentative D call TRBD2 (6 bases). The CDR3 totals 14 residues. CDR1 SNHLY and CDR2 FYNNEI come from the germline V gene. Trimming left V 6 bases short and J 2 bases short, with 11 bases between. CDR3 sequence reads: CASRLAETYNEQFF. For the CDR3, the DNA is TGTGCCAGCAGGTTAGCGGAGACCTACAATGAGCAGTTCTTC.

This rearrangement joins TRBV3-1 (or the pseudogene TRBV3-2) to TRBJ2-7, with D uncertain. Trimming took 0 bases from V and 6 from J, leaving 15 bases between them. Germline V gene lookup returns CDR1 LGHDT and CDR2 YNNKEL (reference sequence). CDR3 length: 15 residues. The CDR3 protein is CASSQEAGFVFEQYF. The CDR3 DNA sequence: TGTGCCAGCAGCCAAGAGGCAGGCTTTGTATTCGAGCAGTACTTC.

The chain joins TRBV4-3 to TRBJ1-4, with 9 nucleotides matching TRBD1. The CDR3 length is 17 residues. V was clipped by 0 bases and J by 7 bases; unmatched bases: 9. Germline CDR1 is LGHNA and CDR2 is YSLEER. Here the CDR3 DNA reads TGCGCCAGCAGCCAAGATAGGCCCGGGACAGGGAGTGAAAAACTGTTTTTT. This gives the protein CASSQDRPGTGSEKLFF.

This chain joins TRBV5-1 and TRBJ2-2, with TRBD2 identical over 8 bases. V was clipped by 3 bases and J by 3 bases; unmatched bases: 4. Per germline, CDR1 SGHRS and CDR2 YFSETQ. The CDR3 runs to 15 residues. CDR3 loop: CASSWGLGDTGELFF. CDR3 nucleotide sequence: TGCGCCAGCAGCTGGGGACTAGGAGACACCGGGGAGCTGTTTTTT.

V gene TRBV11-2 combines with J gene TRBJ2-3; D perhaps matches TRBD1 (6 bases). This CDR3 region has 15 residues. The germline V gene encodes CDR1 SGHAT and CDR2 FQNNGV. Trimming took off 4 bases at V and 4 bases at J, with 15 bases between the two ends. CDR3 in DNA: TGTGCCAGCAGCTATGACAGGCTTAACCCAGATACGCAGTATTTT. Its protein is CASSYDRLNPDTQYF.

The V gene is TRBV4-2, the J gene TRBJ2-4; 10 nucleotides line up with TRBD1. This CDR3 has 15 residues. V dropped 2 bases and J dropped 6; count of bases not matched to a gene: 4. Germline V gives CDR1 LGHNA, CDR2 YNFKEQ. CDR3 sequence (DNA): TGTGCCAGCAGCCAAATCCGGGACAGGGGAAACATTCAGTACTTC. Translation gives CASSQIRDRGNIQYF.

The chain links TRBV30 to TRBJ1-5, with D maybe TRBD1 (5 bases). The CDR3 contains 14 residues. Germline loops: CDR1 GTSNPN, CDR2 SVGIG (reference sequence). The ends were cut back, 5 bases at V and 6 bases at J, with 17 bases in the middle. As DNA, the CDR3 is TGTGCCTGGGCCCCCCAGGGTTTTAGTCAGCCCCAGCATTTT. It encodes CAWAPQGFSQPQHF. Full variable domain (remainder filled in from reference TRBV30 and TRBJ1-5): SQTIHQWPATLVQPVGSPLSLECTVEGTSNPNLYWYRQAAGRGLQLLFYSVGIGQISSEVPQNLSASRPQDRQFILSSKKLLLSDSGFYLCAWAPQGFSQPQHFGDGTRLSIL.